This T cell receptor (beta chain) was documented in a study of cytomegalovirus exposure and HLA in healthy donors. Trimming took off 1 base at V and 2 bases at J, with 12 bases between the two ends. This CDR3 region has 17 residues. In germline, CDR1 is SEHNR, CDR2 FQNEAQ (reference sequence). With 60 Vbeta and 13 Jbeta primers, the PCR was carried out. Data came from immunoSEQ multiplex PCR; TCRdb stores just in-frame clones and leaves some out. The sample yields roughly 150,000 clones, roughly 62% seen once. This clone was seen a handful of times. The antigen is unknown. General study results and limits: Presence/absence analyses treated sequencing depth as roughly uniform across donors. The study designated 150 or so TCR beta chains cytomegalovirus-associated.

The chain couples TRBV7-9 to TRBJ2-6, with D hard to call. Sequencing used PBMCs. The sequence was collected from a man in his fifties or sixties in good health and CMV-seronegative. The CDR3 nucleotides read TGTGCCAGCAGCTTAGTTCAACACCACGCTGGGGCCAACGTCCTGACTTTC. Protein sequence: CASSLVQHHAGANVLTF.